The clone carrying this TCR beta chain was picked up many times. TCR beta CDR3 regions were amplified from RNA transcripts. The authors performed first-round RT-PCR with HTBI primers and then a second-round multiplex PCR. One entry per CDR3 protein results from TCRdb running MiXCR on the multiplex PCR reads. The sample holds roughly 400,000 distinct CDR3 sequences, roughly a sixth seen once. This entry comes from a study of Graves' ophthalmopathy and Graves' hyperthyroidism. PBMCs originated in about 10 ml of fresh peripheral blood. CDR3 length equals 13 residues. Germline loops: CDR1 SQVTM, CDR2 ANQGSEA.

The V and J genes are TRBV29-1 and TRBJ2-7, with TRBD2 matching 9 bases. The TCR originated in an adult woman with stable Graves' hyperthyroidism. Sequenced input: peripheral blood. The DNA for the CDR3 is TGCAGTGCCCGCGGCGGGAGGGCCTGGGAGCAGTACTTC. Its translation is CSARGGRAWEQYF.